This entry lists 21 T cell receptor beta chains sequenced from one sample in a study of blood T cell repertoires in COVID-19. The repertoire was sequenced with immunoSEQ multiplex PCR; TCRdb's copy has only in-frame clones and lacks some. Among some 170,000 clones listed, roughly 87% were seen once. What was sequenced was PBMCs or T cells enriched from blood (not recorded which). These receptors were taken from a human donor with acute COVID-19. The donor label of this sample is uncertain.

The chain has TRBV5-1 and TRBJ1-1; D is possibly TRBD1 (6 bases). V was pared by 1 base and J by 1 base, with 11 bases between. The CDR3 runs to 15 residues. The germline CDR1 and CDR2 sequences are SGHRS and YFSETQ. The CDR3 loop is CASSLSIGGNTEAFF. The CDR3 nucleotides read TGCGCCAGCAGCTTGTCCATAGGGGGGAACACTGAAGCTTTCTTT.

The rearrangement joins TRBV6-1 to TRBJ1-6; D gene uncertain. The germline CDR1 and CDR2 sequences are MNHNS and SASEGT. CDR3 length equals 14 residues. V was clipped by 1 base and J by 13 bases, with 14 bases between them. The CDR3 reads CASSEGRSTVPLHF. The CDR3 DNA sequence: TGTGCCAGCAGTGAAGGACGGAGCACGGTCCCCCTCCACTTT.

The chain joins TRBV27 to TRBJ2-5, with 7 nucleotides matching TRBD2. The CDR3 runs 16 residues. Trimming took 5 bases from V and 0 from J; bases not matched to a gene: 9. The germline CDR1 and CDR2 sequences are MNHEY and SMNVEV (reference sequence). CDR3 region: CASSAFPAGYQETQYF. CDR3 nucleotide sequence: TGTGCCAGCAGTGCATTTCCAGCGGGGTACCAAGAGACCCAGTACTTC.

V gene TRBV13 combines with J gene TRBJ2-7; perhaps TRBD2 as D (7 bases). Between the trimmed V and J ends, which lost 1 base and 4 bases, there was a span of 17 bases. The CDR3 is 16 amino acids. The germline V gene encodes CDR1 PRHDT and CDR2 FYEKMQ (reference sequence). CDR3 residues: CASSLDSTGRGYEQYF. CDR3 sequence (DNA): TGTGCCAGCAGCTTAGATTCTACAGGGAGGGGGTACGAGCAGTACTTC.

This clone has just one count. V is TRBV6-5 and J is TRBJ2-3, with 10 bases identical to TRBD1. CDR1 and CDR2 from the germline V gene are MNHEY and SVGAGI. CDR3 size: 15 residues. Trimming at V came to 7 bases and at J to 1 base, leaving 5 bases not matched to a gene. The CDR3 DNA follows: TGTGCCAGCACCCGCGGGACAGGGGGCACAGATACGCAGTATTTT. Translation: CASTRGTGGTDTQYF.

The gene calls are TRBV28 and TRBJ1-1; a weak D match, TRBD1 (5 bases). This CDR3 is 12 amino acids long. Germline values: CDR1 MDHEN, CDR2 SYDVKM. The ends were cut back, 5 bases at V and 5 bases at J, with 9 bases in the middle. The CDR3, as DNA: TGTGCCAGCAGTGAAGGGGAAACTGAAGCTTTCTTT. Amino acid sequence: CASSEGETEAFF.

The CDR3 here is CASSLVLGTGIYEQYF. The DNA for the CDR3 is TGTGCCAGCAGCTTGGTTCTCGGGACAGGAATCTACGAGCAGTACTTC. This chain joins TRBV5-5 and TRBJ2-7, with 8 bases matching TRBD1. There are 16 residues in the CDR3. Germline V CDR1 and CDR2: SGHKS, YYEKEE (reference sequence). The junction had 8 bases not matched to a gene; V was cut back by 0 bases and J by 3 bases.

This clone has just one count. This sequence joins TRBV4-1 and TRBJ1-1, with D possibly being TRBD1 (5 bases). The CDR3 is 14 amino acids. Deletions cut 4 bases from V and 7 bases from J, with 16 bases between. The germline V gene has CDR1 MGHRA and CDR2 YSYEKL. The CDR3 DNA reads TGCGCCAGCAGCCCACGCCCGGGGGGGGGTGAAGCTTTCTTT. It translates to CASSPRPGGGEAFF.

The rearrangement links TRBV18 to TRBJ1-1, with D possibly matching TRBD1 (6 bases). The germline V gene encodes CDR1 KGHSH and CDR2 LQKENI. This CDR3 has 16 residues. V shed 5 bases and J shed 7 bases, with 23 bases lying between them. The chain's CDR3 is CASSRGTEGVLGEAFF. The CDR3 DNA follows: TGTGCCAGCTCAAGGGGGACCGAAGGGGTACTCGGTGAAGCTTTCTTT. The complete variable domain, with remaining parts taken from reference TRBV18 and TRBJ1-1, reads NAGVMQNPRHLVRRRGQEARLRCSPMKGHSHVYWYRQLPEEGLKFMVYLQKENIIDESGMPKERFSAEFPKEGPSILRIQQVVRGDSAAYFCASSRGTEGVLGEAFFGQGTRLTVV.

The chain couples TRBV4-2 to TRBJ2-7, with D uncertain. The germline V gene has CDR1 LGHNA and CDR2 YNFKEQ. The V end lost 5 bases, the J end lost 5 bases, and 7 bases lay between the germline ends. The length of the CDR3 is 11 residues. The chain's CDR3 is CASSSEDEQYF. CDR3 DNA sequence: TGTGCCAGCAGCTCCGAGGACGAGCAGTACTTC.

The chain links TRBV6-5 to TRBJ1-1, with 7 bases that match TRBD1. This CDR3 contains 14 residues. CDR1 is MNHEY and CDR2 is SVGAGI in the germline V gene. With 5 bases clipped from V and 9 bases from J, the junction kept 12 bases outside the gene matches. CDR3 nucleotide sequence: TGTGCCAGCAGTCGACAGGGAGTAGGGCCCCAAGCTTTCTTT. Protein: CASSRQGVGPQAFF.

J is TRBJ1-1 and V is TRBV6-1; maybe TRBD1 (5 bases). Germline V gene data show CDR1 as MNHNS and CDR2 as SASEGT. The length of the CDR3 is 17 residues. Trimming shortened V by 0 bases and J by 5 bases, and 19 bases separated the two germline ends. The CDR3 coding sequence is TGTGCCAGCAGTGAAGCGCTCAGGTTCAGGGTTGAAACTGAAGCTTTCTTT. This codes for CASSEALRFRVETEAFF.

This chain links TRBV21-1 with TRBJ2-6; the table's D call, TRBD1, was not checked against the DNA. TRBV21-1 is recorded as a pseudogene. CDR3 length: 20 amino acids. The CDR3 region is CASSKYGRGYEDSGANVLTF. As DNA, the CDR3 is TGTGCCAGCAGCAAATATGGCAGGGGGTACGAGGACTCTGGGGCCAACGTCCTGACTTTC.

The chain uses TRBV15 and TRBJ2-7, with 14 bases matching TRBD2. Trimming at V came to 0 bases and at J to 0 bases, leaving 7 bases not matched to a gene. The CDR3 is 19 residues long. Germline-derived CDR1 and CDR2 are LNHNV and YYDKDF (reference sequence). Here the CDR3 DNA reads TGTGCCACCAGCAGAGACCGGACTAGCGGGGGGCGCCTCTCCTACGAGCAGTACTTC. It encodes CATSRDRTSGGRLSYEQYF. The variable domain in full, completed from reference TRBV15 and TRBJ2-7, reads DAMVIQNPRYQVTQFGKPVTLSCSQTLNHNVMYWYQQKSSQAPKLLFHYYDKDFNNEADTPDNFQSRRPNTSFCFLDIRSPGLGDTAMYLCATSRDRTSGGRLSYEQYFGPGTRLTVT.

This rearrangement joins TRBV2 to TRBJ2-1; 7 nucleotides agree with TRBD2. Germline V lookup: CDR1 SNHLY, CDR2 FYNNEI. V lost 4 bases, J lost 10 bases, and 22 bases stayed unmatched. The CDR3 is made up of 18 amino acids. CDR3 in amino acids: CASSALTGAAGVLAEQFF. DNA for the CDR3: TGTGCCAGCAGTGCGCTTACGGGTGCGGCGGGGGTCCTGGCGGAGCAGTTCTTC.

The chain recombines TRBV4-2 with TRBJ2-3, with TRBD2 as a possible D gene (5 bases). Germline V lookup: CDR1 LGHNA, CDR2 YNFKEQ. Trimming shortened V by 0 bases and J by 0 bases, and 7 bases separated the two germline ends. The CDR3 sequence is 15 residues long. The CDR3 is CASSQEDWSTDTQYF. In DNA form, the CDR3 reads TGTGCCAGCAGCCAAGAGGACTGGAGCACAGATACGCAGTATTTT.

The rearrangement links TRBV12-5 to TRBJ2-3; 15 bases match TRBD2. Trimming took 6 bases from V and 0 from J; bases not matched to a gene: 4. There are 17 residues in the CDR3. CDR1 and CDR2 (germline): LGHNT, FRNRAP. CDR3 sequence: CASGGLAGGVSTDTQYF. The CDR3 DNA sequence: TGTGCTAGTGGCGGACTAGCGGGGGGGGTTAGCACAGATACGCAGTATTTT. Together with reference TRBV12-5 and TRBJ2-3, the CDR3 gives the full variable domain: DARVTQTPRHKVTEMGQEVTMRCQPILGHNTVFWYRQTMMQGLELLAYFRNRAPLDDSGMPKDRFSAEMPDATLATLKIQPSEPRDSAVYFCASGGLAGGVSTDTQYFGPGTRLTVL.

This clone was counted once. This chain connects TRBV12-5 to TRBJ2-3; D is perhaps TRBD2 (6 bases). The CDR3 spans 13 residues. Trimming cost V 0 bases and J 5 bases, with 6 bases left between them. The germline CDR1 and CDR2 sequences are LGHNT and FRNRAP. The CDR3 DNA follows: TGTGCTAGTGGTTTGGTGGGACTAGATACGCAGTATTTT. Translating it yields CASGLVGLDTQYF.

This chain links TRBV12-3 or TRBV12-4 with TRBJ1-1, with TRBD1 matching 9 bases. The CDR3 consists of 12 residues. The ends lost 4 bases at V and 9 bases at J; junction bases unmatched: 3. DNA for the CDR3: TGTGCCAGCAGTTCGGGACAGGGAAAAGCTTTCTTT. This encodes CASSSGQGKAFF.

This clone showed up just once. This rearrangement joins TRBV5-6 to TRBJ1-3, with D maybe TRBD1 (6 bases). Germline CDR1 SGHDT, CDR2 YYEEEE. The CDR3 loop spans 14 amino acids. V lost 0 bases to trimming and J lost 4 bases, with 8 bases between them. The CDR3 coding sequence is TGTGCCAGCAGCTTGGGGACAGCAGGAAACACCATATATTTT. Its translation: CASSLGTAGNTIYF.

The chain carries TRBV3-1 (or the pseudogene TRBV3-2) and TRBJ1-2; D is possibly TRBD1 (6 bases). CDR3 length equals 15 residues. Per germline, CDR1 LGHDT and CDR2 YNNKEL (reference sequence). Trimming left V 2 bases short and J 5 bases short, with 15 bases between. This CDR3 is CASSQRDRTAYGYTF. CDR3 coding DNA: TGTGCCAGCAGCCAAAGAGATAGGACAGCGTATGGCTACACCTTC.